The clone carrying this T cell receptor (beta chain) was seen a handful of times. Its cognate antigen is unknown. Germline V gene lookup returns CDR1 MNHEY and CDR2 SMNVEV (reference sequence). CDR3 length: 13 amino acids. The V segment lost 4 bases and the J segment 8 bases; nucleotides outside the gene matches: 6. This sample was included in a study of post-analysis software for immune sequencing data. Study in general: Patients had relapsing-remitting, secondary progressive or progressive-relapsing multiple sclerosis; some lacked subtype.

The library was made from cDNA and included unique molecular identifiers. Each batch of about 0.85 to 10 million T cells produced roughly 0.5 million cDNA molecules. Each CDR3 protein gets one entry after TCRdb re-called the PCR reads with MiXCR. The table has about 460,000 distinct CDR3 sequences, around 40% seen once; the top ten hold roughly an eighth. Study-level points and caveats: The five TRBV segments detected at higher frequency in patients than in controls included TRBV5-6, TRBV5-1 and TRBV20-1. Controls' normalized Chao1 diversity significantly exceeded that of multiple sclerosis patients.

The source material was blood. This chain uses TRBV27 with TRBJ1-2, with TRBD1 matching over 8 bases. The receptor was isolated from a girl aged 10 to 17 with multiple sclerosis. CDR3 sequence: CASSSYRGNGYTF. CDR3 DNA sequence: TGTGCCAGCAGTTCGTACAGGGGGAACGGCTACACCTTC.